Presented here are 17 T cell receptor beta chains from one specimen sequenced in a study of cytomegalovirus exposure and HLA in healthy donors. The PCR was carried out with 60 Vbeta primers and 13 Jbeta primers. Assay used: immunoSEQ multiplex PCR; TCRdb lists only in-frame clones, some missing. The sample has 85,000 to 100,000 clones, roughly 80% seen once. What was sequenced was PBMCs. All receptors derive from a man between 35 and 55 years old in good health and CMV-seropositive.

This clone turned up a few times. The DNA of the CDR3 is TGCGCCAGCAGCCAAGATAGCGGGGGTGGGACCCAGTACTTC. It encodes CASSQDSGGGTQYF. V is TRBV4-1 and J is TRBJ2-5; the match to TRBD2 covers 9 bases. The V gene end was trimmed by 0 bases and the J gene end by 7 bases; junction bases not matched to a gene: 3. Germline CDR1 and CDR2: MGHRA and YSYEKL. This CDR3 has 14 amino acids.

CDR3 residues: CASSLHGGGQPQHF. CDR3 sequence (DNA): TGTGCCAGCAGCTTGCACGGGGGGGGCCAGCCCCAGCATTTT. The genes are TRBV5-4 and TRBJ1-5; tentatively, D is TRBD1 (6 bases). There are 14 residues in the CDR3. Germline V gives CDR1 SGHNT, CDR2 YYREEE (reference sequence). The V end lost 1 base, the J end lost 7 bases, and 12 bases lay between the germline ends.

The chain carries TRBV9 and TRBJ1-2, with D maybe TRBD1 (5 bases). Trimming pared 1 base from V and 0 bases from J, leaving 16 bases between. Germline lookup yields CDR1 SGDLS and CDR2 YYNGEE. The CDR3 has 17 residues. The CDR3 sequence is CASSVMPRETANYGYTF. CDR3 sequence (DNA): TGTGCCAGCAGCGTAATGCCCCGAGAGACAGCTAACTATGGCTACACCTTC.

Note on this clone: Other DNA sequences of this sample code for an identical CDR3. CDR3 residues: CASSETGIEQPQHF. The CDR3 DNA sequence: TGTGCCAGCAGTGAAACAGGGATCGAGCAGCCCCAGCATTTT. The rearrangement uses TRBV28 and TRBJ1-5; TRBD1 is a possible D gene (6 bases). V dropped 5 bases and J dropped 7 bases, with 15 bases sitting between them. Germline lookup yields CDR1 MDHEN and CDR2 SYDVKM. The CDR3 covers 14 residues.

The chain couples TRBV11-3 to TRBJ2-2, with 13 positions matching TRBD2. There are 18 residues in the CDR3. Trimming took 5 bases from V and 5 from J; bases not matched to a gene: 11. Germline V gene data show CDR1 as SGHNT and CDR2 as YENEEA. The CDR3 DNA sequence: TGTGCCAGCAGCATACTAGCGGGAGGGCCCGCGGAGACCGGGGAGCTGTTTTTT. It yields the protein CASSILAGGPAETGELFF.

The genes are TRBV4-1 and TRBJ1-1; no clear D gene. With 3 bases removed from V and 0 bases from J, the gap between germline ends came to 8 bases. CDR3 size: 14 residues. Germline CDR1 reads MGHRA; CDR2 reads YSYEKL. The CDR3 spells CASSHQRMNTEAFF. CDR3 DNA sequence: TGCGCCAGCAGCCACCAGAGGATGAACACTGAAGCTTTCTTT.

This chain connects TRBV5-1 to TRBJ2-3; perhaps TRBD1 as D (6 bases). Germline lookup yields CDR1 SGHRS and CDR2 YFSETQ. V lost 0 bases and J lost 1, with 12 bases in between. This CDR3 has 16 amino acids. The CDR3 protein is CASSLGRNRGTDTQYF. In nucleotides, the CDR3 is TGCGCCAGCAGCTTGGGACGGAACAGGGGCACAGATACGCAGTATTTT.

This clone was seen only a few times. The chain joins TRBV7-9 to TRBJ2-5, with D perhaps TRBD1 (7 bases). The better agreement between TRBJ2-7 and the DNA end casts doubt on the J call. CDR1 and CDR2 from the germline V gene are SEHNR and FQNEAQ (reference sequence). The CDR3 extends over 13 amino acids. CDR3 nucleotide sequence: TGTGCCAGCAGCCGCGGGGACAGCTACGAGCAGTACTTC. Translating gives CASSRGDSYEQYF.

The chain has TRBV7-6 and TRBJ2-7; tentative D call: TRBD2 (6 bases). V was shortened by 5 bases and J by 4 bases, with 18 bases between the two germline ends. This CDR3 is 15 amino acids long. Germline loops: CDR1 SGHVS, CDR2 FNYEAQ. CDR3: CASSVDGGGGYEQYF. CDR3 bases: TGTGCCAGCAGCGTGGACGGCGGAGGAGGGTACGAGCAGTACTTC.

V gene TRBV4-1 combines with J gene TRBJ2-2, with TRBD2 as a possible D gene (5 bases). Germline V gives CDR1 MGHRA, CDR2 YSYEKL. V was trimmed by 4 bases and J by 8 bases, leaving 17 bases between them. This CDR3 is 15 amino acids long. The CDR3 protein is CASSPGSASVGELFF. In DNA form, the CDR3 reads TGCGCCAGCAGCCCGGGATCGGCCTCGGTGGGGGAGCTGTTTTTT.

In its sample, this clone was seen a few times. Relative to the germline gene, one junction end is altered; a read error may explain this. As DNA, the CDR3 is TGTGCTAGCAGCCCCCTGACTAGCGGCACCGGGGAGCTGTTTTTT. Amino acids: CASSPLTSGTGELFF. The chain is built from TRBV7-7 and TRBJ2-2; 9 nucleotides match TRBD2. The CDR3 consists of 15 residues. The germline gives CDR1 SSHAT, CDR2 FNYEAQ (reference sequence).

The CDR3 spells CSVTSGRAADEQYF. DNA of the CDR3: TGCAGCGTGACTAGCGGGAGGGCCGCGGATGAGCAGTACTTC. The chain has TRBV29-1 and TRBJ2-7, with TRBD2 matching over 14 bases. CDR1 and CDR2 from the germline V gene are SQVTM and ANQGSEA. The CDR3 runs 14 residues. With V trimmed by 6 bases and J by 7 bases, 8 bases remained unmatched.

V and J are TRBV7-9 and TRBJ2-5, with 9 bases matching TRBD1. The J call may be faulty, since TRBJ2-7 better matches the DNA end. Germline values: CDR1 SEHNR, CDR2 FQNEAQ (reference sequence). The CDR3 length is 15 residues. CDR3 protein: CASSVTGTGSAEQYF. DNA for the CDR3: TGTGCCAGCAGCGTAACCGGGACAGGGTCCGCCGAGCAGTACTTC.

This clone was picked up a small number of times. The V gene is TRBV9, the J gene TRBJ1-1; D gene uncertain. The CDR3 covers 15 residues. Germline V CDR1 and CDR2: SGDLS, YYNGEE. V dropped 0 bases and J dropped 0 bases, with 9 bases sitting between them. The DNA of the CDR3 is TGTGCCAGCAGCGTAGGGCACCCCATGAACACTGAAGCTTTCTTT. Residues: CASSVGHPMNTEAFF.

The gene calls are TRBV7-2 and TRBJ2-1; weak D call: TRBD2 (6 bases). Trimming took off 1 base at V and 6 bases at J, with 13 bases between the two ends. The CDR3 is 15 amino acids. Germline V lookup: CDR1 SGHTA, CDR2 FQGNSA. DNA for the CDR3: TGTGCCAGCAGCTTAGTAGGCGGGGAGTTCAATGAGCAGTTCTTC. Amino acids: CASSLVGGEFNEQFF.

This sequence joins TRBV9 and TRBJ2-3, with a possible D match to TRBD1 (6 bases). Between the trimmed V and J ends, which lost 4 bases and 6 bases, there was a span of 15 bases. The CDR3 runs 14 residues. Germline V gene lookup returns CDR1 SGDLS and CDR2 YYNGEE. The CDR3 coding sequence is TGTGCCAGCAGCCCAGGGGTGACTCTGGATACGCAGTATTTT. It yields the protein CASSPGVTLDTQYF.

V is TRBV11-3 and J is TRBJ2-1, with D perhaps TRBD2 (7 bases). The germline gives CDR1 SGHNT, CDR2 YENEEA. The length of the CDR3 is 17 residues. Trimming removed 5 bases from V and 4 bases from J, with 21 bases in between. The CDR3 nucleotides are TGTGCCAGCAGCCCAAAGCCGGGGCGGGGGCTTTACAATGAGCAGTTCTTC. Protein product: CASSPKPGRGLYNEQFF.